Reported below is one T cell receptor (beta chain). The antigen is not known. These data belong to a study of T cells in Graves' hyperthyroidism and ophthalmopathy. As for the study in general: Sampling of peripheral blood happened at initial diagnosis, prior to any treatment.

The V end lost 1 base, the J end lost 7 bases, and 16 bases lay between the germline ends. CDR3 length equals 15 residues. CDR1 and CDR2 from the germline V gene are SEHNR and FQNEAQ (reference sequence). Fresh 10 ml peripheral blood yielded PBMCs. Study results and limitations: It was a median about 6 months before onset that the model predicted ophthalmopathy.

Template material for amplifying TCR beta CDR3 regions consisted of RNA transcripts. Initially, a first-round RT-PCR of the TCR CDR3 employed the HTBI primer set. TCRdb passed the multiplex PCR reads through MiXCR, listing each CDR3 protein once. This table holds 340,000 or so distinct CDR3 sequences, 15% to 20% found once. Specimen: blood. This chain links TRBV7-9 with TRBJ1-2; D is unresolved. This clonotype was obtained from a man aged 25 to 40 with Graves' hyperthyroidism. CDR3 in DNA: TGTGCCAGCAGCTTAGGGCACCCCCAGGTGGGTGGCTACACCTTC. Protein: CASSLGHPQVGGYTF.